The present TCR beta chain was sequenced within a study of patients and donors after allogeneic stem cell transplantation. TCRdb re-called the RT-PCR reads through MiXCR, storing one row per CDR3 protein. The data hold 900,000 to 1,000,000 distinct CDR3 sequences, with roughly 18% observed a single time. In germline, CDR1 is MRHNA, CDR2 SNTAGT. The CDR3 runs to 14 residues. Germline trimming cut 7 bases from V and 6 bases from J; bases unmatched to any gene: 3. This clonotype was found a few times. This sequence was found in a human donor who was either an allogeneic HSCT recipient or a stem cell or donor lymphocyte infusion donor (not recorded which). It is not recorded whose cells these are; they may come from a transplant donor. The rearrangement uses TRBV6-4 and TRBJ2-2; the match to TRBD1 covers 12 bases. Input material: blood, either unsorted or a sorted T cell fraction (not recorded which). This CDR3 reads CASKGTGGPGELFF. The CDR3 bases are TGTGCCAGCAAGGGGACAGGGGGCCCCGGGGAGCTGTTTTTT.